This paragraph covers one T cell receptor beta chain sequence. The target antigen is unknown. The data belong to a study of response to subunit inactivated influenza vaccine. Broader study findings: After each seasonal influenza vaccination, few new T cells are recruited, the authors suggested.

TCRdb redid the calling of the RT-PCR reads with MiXCR, one entry per CDR3 protein. The sample includes 280,000 or so distinct CDR3 sequences, just over 20% seen only once; the top ten take roughly a tenth. Germline CDR1 and CDR2: SGHDN and FVKESK. Trimming removed 3 bases at V and 5 bases at J, with 7 bases between. This CDR3 region has 12 residues. The chain is built from TRBV14 and TRBJ1-2; no reliable D call. The sequence derives from a man aged 45-69 years who received an inactivated influenza vaccine. Specimen: PBMCs from blood, collected 21 months after vaccination. Here the CDR3 DNA reads TGTGCCAGCAGCCACTCTGTGTATGGCTACACCTTC. This codes for CASSHSVYGYTF.